This TCR beta chain appears in the sequencing data of a study of blood T cell repertoires in COVID-19 (TCRdb year 2020). Regarding the study in general: Samples from collaborators originated in the United States, Italy and Spain and spanned both the acute and convalescent phases of COVID-19. Sample metadata almost always included a de-identified subject ID, COVID-19 status, age in years and sex. Deeply sampled blood TCRbeta repertoires from subjects exposed to, actively infected with, or recovered from COVID-19 were included in the dataset. HLA class I and class II types, where available, came from metadata supplied by the sample provider rather than from assay-based typing. The samples were drawn from the first 160 participants of the ongoing ImmuneRACE study and from 1,254 subjects provided by 6 global collaborators. The prospective study material was composed of cDNA or gDNA derived from T cells, B-cell-depleted T cells, or PBMCs. The repertoires were released in a freely available public database meant as a resource for research on the immune response to SARS-CoV-2. Broader findings and caveats from the paper: The quantity of clinical and demographic metadata differed by source and by participant and was supplied without curation.

TCRbeta CDR3 regions were amplified from genomic DNA using the immunoSEQ Assay, a bias-controlled multiplex PCR. The authors' pipeline ran thus. Within the assay, amplification of reference gene primers was used to estimate how many nucleated cells each sample contained. To quantify the absolute abundance of each unique TCRbeta CDR3 rearrangement, sequence reads were collapsed and filtered. Productive Simpson clonality was computed per sample as the square root of Simpson's diversity index over productive rearrangements. TCRdb provides this immuneACCESS table in a form limited to in-frame rearrangements. Some clones are lacking; in checked studies, under half of them reflect an unresolved V gene, and why the rest are absent is not known. The V and J calls and clone size were taken over from that table, and D and trimming were inferred from the DNA. The sample table holds tens of thousands of clones, of which about 72% were seen once. The ten biggest clones cover about 16% of the sample.

Whole blood was collected in K2EDTA tubes by collaborating institutions according to the institutions' own protocols. Collaborator samples were shipped for TCRbeta analysis as frozen whole blood, isolated PBMCs, or DNA extracted from either sample type. To note about this clone: No antigen is known for it. No much larger clone exists at a distance of one base, and base qualities are not known.

Sequenced sample: peripheral blood. This clonotype was obtained from a man aged 65-85 years with active or convalescent COVID-19.

The CDR3 region: CASRDFSKHSEDTQYF. The nucleotide sequence reads TGTGCCAGTCGGGACTTCTCAAAGCATTCGGAAGATACGCAGTATTTT. The chain was built from TRBV2 and TRBJ2-3, with a weak D call of TRBD2 (6 bases match). Cut back by 9 bases and 5 bases, the V and J ends lie 24 bases apart. From the germline V gene, CDR1 is SNHLY and CDR2 is FYNNEI. The CDR3 sequence holds 16 residues, the cysteine and phenylalanine included. This entry keeps only the CDR3 DNA: 48 bases, framed from base 1.